This TCR beta chain appears in the sequencing data of a study of OX40 agonist ivuxolimab in advanced cancers. Patients had blood sampled at baseline and again on cycle 4 day 1 and cycle 7 day 1. The repertoire was sequenced with immunoSEQ multiplex PCR; TCRdb's copy has only in-frame clones and lacks some. This table holds around 80,000 clones, approximately 90% found once. The CDR3 runs 15 residues. V dropped 5 bases and J dropped 2 bases, with 12 bases sitting between them. The germline V gene has CDR1 SEHNR and CDR2 FQNEAQ (reference sequence). This chain links TRBV7-9 with TRBJ2-2, with D tentatively TRBD2 (5 bases). The receptor's source is an adult with an advanced solid tumor such as melanoma, head and neck, liver or kidney cancer. The sample here was CD4+ or CD8+ T cells sorted from blood, taken in a trial of the OX40 agonist ivuxolimab. As DNA, the CDR3 is TGTGCCAGCAGCCCTCCTCCGGGAAACACCGGGGAGCTGTTTTTT. This translates into CASSPPPGNTGELFF.